This entry describes one T cell receptor beta chain. Per the study methods: Amplification of reference gene primers was used by the study to estimate nucleated cell counts. Method: immunoSEQ multiplex PCR; TCRdb's copy keeps in-frame clones and lacks some. From that table come the V and J calls and clone size; the DNA was used to work out D and trimming. The sample holds around 26,000 clones, roughly 76% seen once. The data stem from a study of blood T cell repertoires in COVID-19. Turning to the study itself: Collection of acute and convalescent COVID-19 samples took place in the United States, Italy and Spain. The cDNA or gDNA used as material had been derived from T cells, B-cell-depleted T cells, or PBMCs.

J lost 7 bases, V lost 1 base, and 7 bases had no gene match. The CDR3 runs 14 residues. Germline CDR1 reads SGHRS; CDR2 reads YFSETQ. Sequencing was carried out using peripheral blood. The rearrangement joins TRBV5-1 to TRBJ1-1, with 7 bases matching TRBD1. This TCR was recovered from a woman aged 80 or over with acute or convalescent COVID-19. CDR3 DNA sequence: TGCGCCAGCAGCTTGACGGCAGGGGGGAGTGAAGCTTTCTTT. Its translation is CASSLTAGGSEAFF.